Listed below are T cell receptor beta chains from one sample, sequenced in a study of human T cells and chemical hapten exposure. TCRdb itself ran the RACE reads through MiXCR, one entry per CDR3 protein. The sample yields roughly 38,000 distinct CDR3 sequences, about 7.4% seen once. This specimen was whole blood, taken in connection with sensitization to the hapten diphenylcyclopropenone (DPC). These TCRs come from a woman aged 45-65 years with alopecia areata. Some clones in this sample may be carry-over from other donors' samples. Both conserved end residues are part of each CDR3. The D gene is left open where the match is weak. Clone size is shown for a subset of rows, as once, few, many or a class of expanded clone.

CDR3 DNA: TGTGCCAGCAGCTTAGTCGGGGGCGGCAATCAGCCCCAGCATTTT; CDR3 protein: CASSLVGGGNQPQHF; D gene: .; clone size: many; V gene: TRBV11-2; J gene: TRBJ1-5
CDR3 DNA: TGCAGCGTTGGGACTAGCGGGGGGCCGGATACGCAGTATTTT; CDR3 protein: CSVGTSGGPDTQYF; D gene: TRBD2; clone size: .; V gene: TRBV29-1; J gene: TRBJ2-3
CDR3 DNA: TGCGCCAGCAGCTTAACAGGGACAGACCAAAACATTCAGTACTTC; CDR3 protein: CASSLTGTDQNIQYF; D gene: TRBD1; clone size: many; V gene: TRBV5-1; J gene: TRBJ2-4
CDR3 DNA: TGTGCCAGCTCGGGACATCTTAACAATCAGCCCCAGCATTTT; CDR3 protein: CASSGHLNNQPQHF; D gene: .; clone size: many; V gene: TRBV2; J gene: TRBJ1-5
CDR3 DNA: TGTGCCAGCAGCCGGGACGCCGGGGCCCAGTACTTC; CDR3 protein: CASSRDAGAQYF; D gene: .; clone size: .; V gene: TRBV7-9; J gene: TRBJ2-5
CDR3 DNA: TGCGCCAGCAGCTCCATAGGGATTGGGGGAGCCAAAAACATTCAGTACTTC; CDR3 protein: CASSSIGIGGAKNIQYF; D gene: .; clone size: many; V gene: TRBV5-1; J gene: TRBJ2-4
CDR3 DNA: TGTGCCAGCAGCGCGGGAGGGAGGACCCAGCATTTT; CDR3 protein: CASSAGGRTQHF; D gene: .; clone size: many; V gene: TRBV5-6; J gene: TRBJ1-5
CDR3 DNA: TGTGCCAGCAGCCCGCAGGGCGGGAGGGCCGATAAAATGGGCACAGATACGCAGTATTTT; CDR3 protein: CASSPQGGRADKMGTDTQYF; D gene: TRBD2; clone size: few; V gene: TRBV7-3; J gene: TRBJ2-3
CDR3 DNA: TGCAGCGGTCACAGTAGGACAGGCGGTGAAGCTTTCTTT; CDR3 protein: CSGHSRTGGEAFF; D gene: TRBD1; clone size: few; V gene: TRBV29-1; J gene: TRBJ1-1
CDR3 DNA: TGTGCCAGCTCGCTTGACATTAATAATTCACCCCTCCACTTT; CDR3 protein: CASSLDINNSPLHF; D gene: .; clone size: .; V gene: TRBV18; J gene: TRBJ1-6
CDR3 DNA: TGTGCCAGCAGCTTCAGTGGCGCCCGGCAGGATCAGCCCCAGCATTTT; CDR3 protein: CASSFSGARQDQPQHF; D gene: .; clone size: many; V gene: TRBV5-5; J gene: TRBJ1-5
CDR3 DNA: TGTGCCAGCACCAAAGGCGGGACAGGCGGACAGCCCCAGCATTTT; CDR3 protein: CASTKGGTGGQPQHF; D gene: TRBD1; clone size: few; V gene: TRBV6-2/TRBV6-3; J gene: TRBJ1-5
CDR3 DNA: TGTGCCAGCAGTTTCGCCGGGACAGTGAACACTGAAGCTTTCTTT; CDR3 protein: CASSFAGTVNTEAFF; D gene: TRBD1; clone size: many; V gene: TRBV6-6; J gene: TRBJ1-1
CDR3 DNA: TGCGCCAGCATCTCCGCTGGACAGGGGCGAGAGACCCAGTACTTC; CDR3 protein: CASISAGQGRETQYF; D gene: TRBD1; clone size: many; V gene: TRBV10-2; J gene: TRBJ2-5
CDR3 DNA: TGCAGTGCTAGTTTACCCACAGGGGGAACCTACGAGCAGTACTTC; CDR3 protein: CSASLPTGGTYEQYF; D gene: TRBD1; clone size: many; V gene: TRBV20-1; J gene: TRBJ2-7
CDR3 DNA: TGTGCCAGCAGTCGTAGCGGGAGGCCTGATACGCAGTATTTT; CDR3 protein: CASSRSGRPDTQYF; D gene: TRBD2; clone size: many; V gene: TRBV6-2/TRBV6-3; J gene: TRBJ2-3
CDR3 DNA: TGTGCCAGCAGTCCAGACAGAACTGGGGCCAACGTCCTGACTTTC; CDR3 protein: CASSPDRTGANVLTF; D gene: .; clone size: many; V gene: TRBV27; J gene: TRBJ2-6
CDR3 DNA: TGTGCCAGCAGCCCTCGGGACAGGGGCCGGGAGGCTTTCTTT; CDR3 protein: CASSPRDRGREAFF; D gene: TRBD1; clone size: many; V gene: TRBV3-1; J gene: TRBJ1-1
CDR3 DNA: TGTGCCAGCAGTTATCTGACAGGGGAAGAGACCCAGTACTTC; CDR3 protein: CASSYLTGEETQYF; D gene: TRBD1; clone size: .; V gene: TRBV6-2/TRBV6-3; J gene: TRBJ2-5
CDR3 DNA: TGTGCCAGCAGGAGTGGGATGAACACTGAAGCTTTCTTT; CDR3 protein: CASRSGMNTEAFF; D gene: .; clone size: few; V gene: TRBV5-6; J gene: TRBJ1-1
CDR3 DNA: TGCGCCAGCAGCTTTGGAGGGACTAATGAAAAACTGTTTTTT; CDR3 protein: CASSFGGTNEKLFF; D gene: .; clone size: many; V gene: TRBV5-1; J gene: TRBJ1-4
CDR3 DNA: TGCAGCGCAAGACTAGCGGGAAGCAACGAGCAGTACTTC; CDR3 protein: CSARLAGSNEQYF; D gene: TRBD2; clone size: many; V gene: TRBV29-1; J gene: TRBJ2-7
CDR3 DNA: TGTGCCAGCAGTTGGACAGGGGAGGGCAATCAGCCCCAGCATTTT; CDR3 protein: CASSWTGEGNQPQHF; D gene: TRBD1; clone size: many; V gene: TRBV6-2/TRBV6-3; J gene: TRBJ1-5
CDR3 DNA: TGCAGCGTTGAATGGGGACCGGGAGGGAACACTGAAGCTTTCTTT; CDR3 protein: CSVEWGPGGNTEAFF; D gene: .; clone size: many; V gene: TRBV29-1; J gene: TRBJ1-1
CDR3 DNA: TGCGCCAGCAGTGAATTCGGGACCGGGGAGCTGTTTTTT; CDR3 protein: CASSEFGTGELFF; D gene: .; clone size: .; V gene: TRBV10-2; J gene: TRBJ2-2
CDR3 DNA: TGTGCCAGCAGCCCAGGACTAGCGGGGATAAGCTCCTACAATGAGCAGTTCTTC; CDR3 protein: CASSPGLAGISSYNEQFF; D gene: TRBD2; clone size: many; V gene: TRBV3-1; J gene: TRBJ2-1
CDR3 DNA: TGTGCCAGCAGCTCGGGACTAGGCTATGGCTACACCTTC; CDR3 protein: CASSSGLGYGYTF; D gene: .; clone size: many; V gene: TRBV7-6; J gene: TRBJ1-2
CDR3 DNA: TGTGCCAGCAGCTTAGATACCCAGGGAAAATCACCCCTCCACTTT; CDR3 protein: CASSLDTQGKSPLHF; D gene: .; clone size: many; V gene: TRBV7-2; J gene: TRBJ1-6
CDR3 DNA: TGCAGTGCTCCCGGGCGACTAGATGAAGATACGCAGTATTTT; CDR3 protein: CSAPGRLDEDTQYF; D gene: .; clone size: .; V gene: TRBV20-1; J gene: TRBJ2-3
CDR3 DNA: TGTGCCAGCAGTCCAGCGGGAGGGGGCTCTGGGGCCAACGTCCTGACTTTC; CDR3 protein: CASSPAGGGSGANVLTF; D gene: TRBD2; clone size: few; V gene: TRBV11-2; J gene: TRBJ2-6
CDR3 DNA: TGTGCCAGCAGTCCCTTTGGCGGGAGTTCAATGAACACCGGGGAGCTGTTTTTT; CDR3 protein: CASSPFGGSSMNTGELFF; D gene: TRBD2; clone size: many; V gene: TRBV6-2/TRBV6-3; J gene: TRBJ2-2
CDR3 DNA: TGTGCCTGGGCCGGGGGGCTAAATCAGCCCCAGCATTTT; CDR3 protein: CAWAGGLNQPQHF; D gene: .; clone size: many; V gene: TRBV30; J gene: TRBJ1-5
CDR3 DNA: TGTGCCAGCAGCTTAGTTGGCGGGACGTCTCCTCGCCTCCAAGAGACCCAGTACTTC; CDR3 protein: CASSLVGGTSPRLQETQYF; D gene: .; clone size: many; V gene: TRBV7-6; J gene: TRBJ2-5
CDR3 DNA: TGTGCCAGCAGCTCCGGGACTAGCGGTACCGCGCAGTATTTT; CDR3 protein: CASSSGTSGTAQYF; D gene: TRBD2; clone size: many; V gene: TRBV7-9; J gene: TRBJ2-3
CDR3 DNA: TGTGCCAGCAGTTACTCTGGACAGTCGAACACTGAAGCTTTCTTT; CDR3 protein: CASSYSGQSNTEAFF; D gene: .; clone size: many; V gene: TRBV6-5; J gene: TRBJ1-1
CDR3 DNA: TGTGCCAGCAGTGATAAACCCCGCGGGGGGAATGGCTACACCTTC; CDR3 protein: CASSDKPRGGNGYTF; D gene: .; clone size: .; V gene: TRBV27; J gene: TRBJ1-2
CDR3 DNA: TGTGCCAGCAGCTCACGGACTAGCGGGACGTACGAGCAGTACTTC; CDR3 protein: CASSSRTSGTYEQYF; D gene: TRBD2; clone size: many; V gene: TRBV11-2; J gene: TRBJ2-7
CDR3 DNA: TGTGCCAGCAGCTTCTCGGGACTAATCCAAGAGACCCAGTACTTC; CDR3 protein: CASSFSGLIQETQYF; D gene: TRBD2; clone size: few; V gene: TRBV7-8; J gene: TRBJ2-5
CDR3 DNA: TGTGCCAGCAGTGTCGGAGGGTCAGATACGCAGTATTTT; CDR3 protein: CASSVGGSDTQYF; D gene: .; clone size: .; V gene: TRBV28; J gene: TRBJ2-3
CDR3 DNA: TGTGCCAGCAGCCTCGGAGGGGCAAATCAGCCCCAGCATTTT; CDR3 protein: CASSLGGANQPQHF; D gene: .; clone size: few; V gene: TRBV28; J gene: TRBJ1-5
CDR3 DNA: TGTGCCAGCAGTCTCGTTTCCCGGGACAGGGGGCGAGGAGGAAATCAGCCCCAGCATTTT; CDR3 protein: CASSLVSRDRGRGGNQPQHF; D gene: TRBD1; clone size: many; V gene: TRBV12-3/TRBV12-4; J gene: TRBJ1-5
CDR3 DNA: TGTGCCACCAGTGATGAATCTAAGGGGCCTAACAATGAGCAGTTCTTC; CDR3 protein: CATSDESKGPNNEQFF; D gene: .; clone size: .; V gene: TRBV24-1; J gene: TRBJ2-1
CDR3 DNA: TGTGCCAGCAGTCGCCCGACAGGGGACAATGAGCAGTTCTTC; CDR3 protein: CASSRPTGDNEQFF; D gene: TRBD1; clone size: few; V gene: TRBV6-5; J gene: TRBJ2-1
CDR3 DNA: TGTGCCAGCAGCCGGACAGGGGGCGGAAATTCACCCCTCCACTTT; CDR3 protein: CASSRTGGGNSPLHF; D gene: TRBD1; clone size: many; V gene: TRBV14; J gene: TRBJ1-6
CDR3 DNA: TGTGCCAGCAGTTTTTTTTTAGAGGGGATAGAGCAGTTCTTC; CDR3 protein: CASSFFLEGIEQFF; D gene: .; clone size: .; V gene: TRBV7-9; J gene: TRBJ2-1
CDR3 DNA: TGTGCCAGCAGCCATCTAGGACTAGCTGACATGAATGAGCAGTTCTTC; CDR3 protein: CASSHLGLADMNEQFF; D gene: TRBD2; clone size: many; V gene: TRBV14; J gene: TRBJ2-1
CDR3 DNA: TGTGCCAGCAGTCTAGGTGGTAGCGGTGCTTTTTCGGAGCTGTTTTTT; CDR3 protein: CASSLGGSGAFSELFF; D gene: .; clone size: .; V gene: TRBV28; J gene: TRBJ2-2
CDR3 DNA: TGTGCCAGCAGTGAAGAAGGTGGACTAGCAACAAGCTCCTACAATGAGCAGTTCTTC; CDR3 protein: CASSEEGGLATSSYNEQFF; D gene: TRBD2; clone size: many; V gene: TRBV2; J gene: TRBJ2-1
CDR3 DNA: TGTGCCAGCACCCTAGGGGGGGACTCCTACGAGCAGTACTTC; CDR3 protein: CASTLGGDSYEQYF; D gene: .; clone size: many; V gene: TRBV6-6; J gene: TRBJ2-7
CDR3 DNA: TGTGCCAGCAGTCCCGGGCCGGCAAGAACCGGGGAGCTGTTTTTT; CDR3 protein: CASSPGPARTGELFF; D gene: .; clone size: .; V gene: TRBV25-1; J gene: TRBJ2-2
CDR3 DNA: TGCGCCAGCAGCTCCTCCAGGGGGCTTTACGAGCAGTACTTC; CDR3 protein: CASSSSRGLYEQYF; D gene: TRBD1; clone size: .; V gene: TRBV5-1; J gene: TRBJ2-7
CDR3 DNA: TGCAGTGCTCGACAAGTCTACGAGCAGTACTTC; CDR3 protein: CSARQVYEQYF; D gene: .; clone size: many; V gene: TRBV20-1; J gene: TRBJ2-7
CDR3 DNA: TGTGCCAGCAGCCCAGGGGGCGCTGGCAATGAGCAGTTCTTC; CDR3 protein: CASSPGGAGNEQFF; D gene: TRBD1; clone size: many; V gene: TRBV3-1; J gene: TRBJ2-1
CDR3 DNA: TGCGCCAGCAGCTCTTTAGCGGGAGGCGTGAACACCGGGGAGCTGTTTTTT; CDR3 protein: CASSSLAGGVNTGELFF; D gene: TRBD2; clone size: .; V gene: TRBV5-1; J gene: TRBJ2-2
CDR3 DNA: TGCGCCAGCAGCCAAGCCCCCCGGACAACCGGGGAGCTGTTTTTT; CDR3 protein: CASSQAPRTTGELFF; D gene: .; clone size: .; V gene: TRBV4-1; J gene: TRBJ2-2